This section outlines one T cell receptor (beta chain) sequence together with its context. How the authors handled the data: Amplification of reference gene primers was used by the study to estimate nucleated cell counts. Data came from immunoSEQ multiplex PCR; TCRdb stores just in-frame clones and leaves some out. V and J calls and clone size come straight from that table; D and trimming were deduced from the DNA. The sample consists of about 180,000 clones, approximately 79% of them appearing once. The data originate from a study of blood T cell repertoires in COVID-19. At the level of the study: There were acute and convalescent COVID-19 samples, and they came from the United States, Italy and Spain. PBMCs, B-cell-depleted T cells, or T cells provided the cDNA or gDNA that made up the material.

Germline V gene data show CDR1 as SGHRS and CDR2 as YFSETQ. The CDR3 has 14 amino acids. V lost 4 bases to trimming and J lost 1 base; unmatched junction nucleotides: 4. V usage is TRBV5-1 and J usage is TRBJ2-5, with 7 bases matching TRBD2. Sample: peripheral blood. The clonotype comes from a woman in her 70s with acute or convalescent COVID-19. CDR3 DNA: TGCGCCAGCAGCGGGGGACTATCCCAAGAGACCCAGTACTTC. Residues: CASSGGLSQETQYF.